This passage covers 25 T cell receptor beta chains from one sample sequenced in a study of pediatric ulcerative colitis. Libraries were prepared by immunoSEQ multiplex PCR; TCRdb keeps only in-frame clonotypes and omits some of them. The repertoire holds around 30,000 clones, with more than 75% as singletons. The sequencing input was blood. These receptor sequences come from a boy aged 5-17 years with severe ulcerative colitis.

This chain links TRBV18 with TRBJ1-1, with 10 nucleotides matching TRBD1. This CDR3 has 17 residues. Germline V gene data show CDR1 as KGHSH and CDR2 as LQKENI. V shed 6 bases and J 3 bases; nucleotides not matched to a gene: 13. The CDR3 is CASSVSRGGTGDTEAFF. DNA for the CDR3: TGTGCCAGCTCCGTATCCAGGGGCGGGACAGGGGACACTGAAGCTTTCTTT.

The chain couples TRBV27 to TRBJ1-5; no clear D gene. The CDR3 spans 12 residues. V was clipped by 3 bases and J by 2 bases, with 2 bases between them. Per the germline V gene, CDR1 is MNHEY and CDR2 is SMNVEV (reference sequence). Here the CDR3 reads CASSFRNQPQHF. CDR3 sequence (DNA): TGTGCCAGCAGTTTCCGCAATCAGCCCCAGCATTTT.

The V gene is TRBV15, the J gene TRBJ1-1; TRBD1 might be the D (5 bases). Trimming shortened V by 0 bases and J by 1 base, and 12 bases separated the two germline ends. The CDR3 consists of 16 residues. The V gene's germline CDR1 is LNHNV and CDR2 YYDKDF (reference sequence). CDR3 loop: CATSRDPGRANTEAFF. In DNA form, the CDR3 reads TGTGCCACCAGCAGAGATCCGGGACGAGCGAACACTGAAGCTTTCTTT.

This clone was seen only a few times. The V and J genes are TRBV28 and TRBJ2-5; TRBD2 aligns across 9 bases. The germline V gene encodes CDR1 MDHEN and CDR2 SYDVKM. This CDR3 is built from 15 residues. Germline trimming cut 5 bases from V and 9 bases from J; bases unmatched to any gene: 13. The CDR3 sequence is CASSPPPSGGTAQYF. The CDR3, as DNA: TGTGCCAGCAGTCCCCCCCCCAGCGGGGGGACGGCCCAGTACTTC.

V and J are TRBV6-6 and TRBJ1-2, with D unclear. The CDR3 spans 14 residues. Trimming took off 7 bases at V and 0 bases at J, with 12 bases between the two ends. CDR1 and CDR2 (germline): MNHNY, SVGAGI (reference sequence). DNA for the CDR3: TGTGCCAGCACATCCGGGCCAGCTAACTATGGCTACACCTTC. Translation: CASTSGPANYGYTF.

The chain links TRBV5-4 to TRBJ2-3, with D perhaps matching TRBD2 (7 bases). V gave up 1 base and J gave up 3 bases, with 15 bases separating them. The CDR3 runs 16 residues. The V gene's germline CDR1 is SGHNT and CDR2 YYREEE (reference sequence). DNA for the CDR3: TGTGCCAGCAGCTTGCCCCTCGGGGGGCGAACAGATACGCAGTATTTT. It translates to CASSLPLGGRTDTQYF.

The chain carries TRBV5-4 and TRBJ1-5; a possible D gene is TRBD1 (5 bases). This CDR3 is 13 amino acids long. V lost 9 bases, J lost 6 bases, and 16 bases lay in between. Germline values: CDR1 SGHNT, CDR2 YYREEE (reference sequence). DNA of the CDR3: TGTGCCACCGCGACAGACTCTACTCAGCCCCAGCATTTT. Amino acids: CATATDSTQPQHF.

The chain carries TRBV7-8 and TRBJ2-1, with 9 bases lining up with TRBD2. The length of the CDR3 is 16 residues. Losses at the gene ends were 2 bases for V and 7 bases for J; bases not matched to a gene: 9. Germline CDR1 is SGHVS and CDR2 is FQNEAQ. The CDR3 DNA reads TGTGCCAGCAGCTTAAGGGCGGGGGGGCCGTTGAATGAGCAGTTCTTC. It codes for CASSLRAGGPLNEQFF. Supplemented by reference TRBV7-8 and TRBJ2-1, the full variable domain reads GAGVSQSPRYKVAKRGQDVALRCDPISGHVSLFWYQQALGQGPEFLTYFQNEAQLDKSGLPSDRFFAERPEGSVSTLKIQRTQQEDSAVYLCASSLRAGGPLNEQFFGPGTRLTVL.

The chain employs TRBV4-2 and TRBJ2-2; no reliable D call. CDR3 length: 12 residues. With 8 bases removed from V and 8 bases from J, the gap between germline ends came to 12 bases. CDR1 is LGHNA, CDR2 YNFKEQ, per germline. The CDR3 nucleotides are TGTGCCAGCCATGACCCTTCGGGGGAGCTGTTTTTT. It translates to CASHDPSGELFF.

V is TRBV23-1 and J is TRBJ1-2, with a weak D call TRBD1 (5 bases). TRBV23-1 is an ORF for which the function is uncertain. The V and J ends lost 5 bases and 8 bases respectively, with 18 bases between them. The CDR3 has 14 residues. The CDR3 coding sequence is TGCGCCAGCAGTACAGGAGCAGTTACGAGGGGCTACACCTTC. As protein: CASSTGAVTRGYTF.

The chain links TRBV5-1 to TRBJ2-2, with D perhaps matching TRBD1 or TRBD2 (5 bases each). This CDR3 is built from 15 residues. CDR1 is SGHRS, CDR2 YFSETQ, per germline. V was cut by 0 bases and J by 4 bases, with 10 bases left in between. The CDR3 region is CASSLDRGATGELFF. The DNA of the CDR3 is TGCGCCAGCAGCTTGGACCGGGGCGCCACCGGGGAGCTGTTTTTT.

The chain couples TRBV6-5 to TRBJ2-3; D gene ambiguous. The V gene's germline CDR1 is MNHEY and CDR2 SVGAGI. This CDR3 has 15 residues. V was clipped by 5 bases and J by 0 bases, with 12 bases between them. DNA of the CDR3: TGTGCCAGCAGTCAGAAGTGGGATAGCACAGATACGCAGTATTTT. Protein sequence: CASSQKWDSTDTQYF.

This clone was seen only once. V and J are TRBV5-4 and TRBJ2-3; D not resolved. Per the germline V gene, CDR1 is SGHNT and CDR2 is YYREEE (reference sequence). This CDR3 comprises 14 residues. The ends were cut back, 3 bases at V and 2 bases at J, with 10 bases in the middle. The CDR3 DNA is TGTGCCAGCAGCTCCGACTCAGTCACAGATACGCAGTATTTT. It specifies CASSSDSVTDTQYF.

The chain employs TRBV7-8 and TRBJ1-6; D ambiguous. V dropped 4 bases and J dropped 8 bases, with 12 bases sitting between them. This CDR3 is 14 amino acids long. Germline CDR1 is SGHVS and CDR2 is FQNEAQ. The CDR3 protein is CASSYQRLDSPLHF. Written as DNA, the CDR3 is TGTGCCAGCAGCTACCAGAGACTGGATTCACCCCTCCACTTT.

V is TRBV6-5 and J is TRBJ2-1, with unresolved D. The CDR3 runs to 13 residues. Trimming shortened V by 6 bases and J by 9 bases, and 15 bases separated the two germline ends. Germline lookup yields CDR1 MNHEY and CDR2 SVGAGI. The chain's CDR3 is CASSIRRWGEQFF. The CDR3 coding sequence is TGTGCCAGCAGCATAAGGCGGTGGGGTGAGCAGTTCTTC.

V and J are TRBV5-4 and TRBJ1-1; D is unresolved. The CDR3 is 13 amino acids. Trimming removed 1 base from V and 6 bases from J, with 10 bases in between. The germline CDR1 and CDR2 sequences are SGHNT and YYREEE (reference sequence). CDR3 nucleotide sequence: TGTGCCAGCAGCTTGATGGGTGCGGCTGAAGCTTTCTTT. Its translation: CASSLMGAAEAFF.

To note about this clone: Mismatch with germline at one junction end may stem from a read error. The chain uses TRBV5-6 and TRBJ2-5; D is undetermined. The CDR3 consists of 19 residues. CDR1 is SGHDT, CDR2 YYEEEE, per germline. In nucleotides, the CDR3 is TGTGCCAGCAGGTTGGGTGTCGTGGGGTTGGGTCGTTTGTTGGAGACCCAGTACTTC. This sequence encodes CASRLGVVGLGRLLETQYF.

The CDR3 protein is CASSSIAKNIQYF. The CDR3 nucleotides read TGTGCCAGCAGCTCGATAGCCAAAAACATTCAGTACTTC. This rearrangement joins TRBV11-2 to TRBJ2-4, with D uncertain. V was pared by 4 bases and J by 0 bases, with 4 bases between. This CDR3 contains 13 residues. The V gene's germline CDR1 is SGHAT and CDR2 FQNNGV. Full variable domain (missing parts from reference TRBV11-2 and TRBJ2-4): EAGVAQSPRYKIIEKRQSVAFWCNPISGHATLYWYQQILGQGPKLLIQFQNNGVVDDSQLPKDRFSAERLKGVDSTLKIQPAKLEDSAVYLCASSSIAKNIQYFGAGTRLSVL.

In this sample, this clone turned up a few times. The V call is TRBV5-1, the J call TRBJ2-7, with TRBD2 matching over 8 bases. This CDR3 is 15 amino acids long. Germline-derived CDR1 and CDR2 are SGHRS and YFSETQ. V lost 0 bases to trimming and J lost 3 bases; unmatched junction nucleotides: 5. CDR3 region: CASSLAGSGDYEQYF. The CDR3 coding sequence is TGCGCCAGCAGCTTGGCGGGTAGCGGGGACTACGAGCAGTACTTC.

V usage is TRBV6-5 and J usage is TRBJ2-3; D call uncertain. Germline values: CDR1 MNHEY, CDR2 SVGAGI. V dropped 2 bases and J dropped 12 bases, with 9 bases sitting between them. The CDR3 runs 11 residues. This chain's CDR3 is CASSYRQAQYF. The DNA of the CDR3 is TGTGCCAGCAGTTACCGGCAGGCCCAGTATTTT.

This chain joins TRBV6-5 and TRBJ2-1; D uncertain. Germline V CDR1 and CDR2: MNHEY, SVGAGI. V lost 1 base, J lost 8 bases, and 12 bases lay in between. There are 14 residues in the CDR3. CDR3 nucleotides: TGTGCCAGCAGTTACTTGGGTGGGGTGGATGAGCAGTTCTTC. Translated, it gives CASSYLGGVDEQFF.

This clone turned up a few times. The genes are TRBV9 and TRBJ2-2; D is possibly TRBD1 (6 bases). The CDR3 is made up of 16 amino acids. Trimming cost V 2 bases and J 1 base, with 12 bases left between them. The V gene's germline CDR1 is SGDLS and CDR2 YYNGEE. The CDR3 loop is CASSVGADRNTGELFF. The CDR3 nucleotides read TGTGCCAGCAGCGTGGGAGCGGACAGGAACACCGGGGAGCTGTTTTTT.

The V gene is TRBV7-9, the J gene TRBJ2-1; D may correspond to TRBD1 or TRBD2 (5 bases each). The CDR3 runs 15 residues. The germline CDR1 and CDR2 sequences are SEHNR and FQNEAQ (reference sequence). The V end lost 5 bases, the J end lost 1 base, and 12 bases lay between the germline ends. The CDR3 nucleotides read TGTGCCAGCAGCCCCTTTGAGGGGTCCTACAATGAGCAGTTCTTC. Its translation is CASSPFEGSYNEQFF.

This chain connects TRBV27 to TRBJ1-1; D is unclear. The length of the CDR3 is 13 residues. V was trimmed by 3 bases and J by 7 bases, leaving 12 bases between them. Germline V CDR1 and CDR2: MNHEY, SMNVEV (reference sequence). In nucleotides, the CDR3 is TGTGCCAGCAGTTTTTCGGGCGGGCATGAAGCTTTCTTT. Its protein is CASSFSGGHEAFF.

CDR3 sequence reads: CASSLSYTRDRETQYF. CDR3 bases: TGTGCCAGCAGCCTCTCATATACCCGGGACCGAGAGACCCAGTACTTC. This chain uses TRBV7-9 with TRBJ2-5, with D perhaps being TRBD1 or TRBD2 (5 bases each). The CDR3 consists of 16 residues. V was trimmed by 5 bases and J by 4 bases, leaving 20 bases between them. Germline-derived CDR1 and CDR2 are SEHNR and FQNEAQ (reference sequence).